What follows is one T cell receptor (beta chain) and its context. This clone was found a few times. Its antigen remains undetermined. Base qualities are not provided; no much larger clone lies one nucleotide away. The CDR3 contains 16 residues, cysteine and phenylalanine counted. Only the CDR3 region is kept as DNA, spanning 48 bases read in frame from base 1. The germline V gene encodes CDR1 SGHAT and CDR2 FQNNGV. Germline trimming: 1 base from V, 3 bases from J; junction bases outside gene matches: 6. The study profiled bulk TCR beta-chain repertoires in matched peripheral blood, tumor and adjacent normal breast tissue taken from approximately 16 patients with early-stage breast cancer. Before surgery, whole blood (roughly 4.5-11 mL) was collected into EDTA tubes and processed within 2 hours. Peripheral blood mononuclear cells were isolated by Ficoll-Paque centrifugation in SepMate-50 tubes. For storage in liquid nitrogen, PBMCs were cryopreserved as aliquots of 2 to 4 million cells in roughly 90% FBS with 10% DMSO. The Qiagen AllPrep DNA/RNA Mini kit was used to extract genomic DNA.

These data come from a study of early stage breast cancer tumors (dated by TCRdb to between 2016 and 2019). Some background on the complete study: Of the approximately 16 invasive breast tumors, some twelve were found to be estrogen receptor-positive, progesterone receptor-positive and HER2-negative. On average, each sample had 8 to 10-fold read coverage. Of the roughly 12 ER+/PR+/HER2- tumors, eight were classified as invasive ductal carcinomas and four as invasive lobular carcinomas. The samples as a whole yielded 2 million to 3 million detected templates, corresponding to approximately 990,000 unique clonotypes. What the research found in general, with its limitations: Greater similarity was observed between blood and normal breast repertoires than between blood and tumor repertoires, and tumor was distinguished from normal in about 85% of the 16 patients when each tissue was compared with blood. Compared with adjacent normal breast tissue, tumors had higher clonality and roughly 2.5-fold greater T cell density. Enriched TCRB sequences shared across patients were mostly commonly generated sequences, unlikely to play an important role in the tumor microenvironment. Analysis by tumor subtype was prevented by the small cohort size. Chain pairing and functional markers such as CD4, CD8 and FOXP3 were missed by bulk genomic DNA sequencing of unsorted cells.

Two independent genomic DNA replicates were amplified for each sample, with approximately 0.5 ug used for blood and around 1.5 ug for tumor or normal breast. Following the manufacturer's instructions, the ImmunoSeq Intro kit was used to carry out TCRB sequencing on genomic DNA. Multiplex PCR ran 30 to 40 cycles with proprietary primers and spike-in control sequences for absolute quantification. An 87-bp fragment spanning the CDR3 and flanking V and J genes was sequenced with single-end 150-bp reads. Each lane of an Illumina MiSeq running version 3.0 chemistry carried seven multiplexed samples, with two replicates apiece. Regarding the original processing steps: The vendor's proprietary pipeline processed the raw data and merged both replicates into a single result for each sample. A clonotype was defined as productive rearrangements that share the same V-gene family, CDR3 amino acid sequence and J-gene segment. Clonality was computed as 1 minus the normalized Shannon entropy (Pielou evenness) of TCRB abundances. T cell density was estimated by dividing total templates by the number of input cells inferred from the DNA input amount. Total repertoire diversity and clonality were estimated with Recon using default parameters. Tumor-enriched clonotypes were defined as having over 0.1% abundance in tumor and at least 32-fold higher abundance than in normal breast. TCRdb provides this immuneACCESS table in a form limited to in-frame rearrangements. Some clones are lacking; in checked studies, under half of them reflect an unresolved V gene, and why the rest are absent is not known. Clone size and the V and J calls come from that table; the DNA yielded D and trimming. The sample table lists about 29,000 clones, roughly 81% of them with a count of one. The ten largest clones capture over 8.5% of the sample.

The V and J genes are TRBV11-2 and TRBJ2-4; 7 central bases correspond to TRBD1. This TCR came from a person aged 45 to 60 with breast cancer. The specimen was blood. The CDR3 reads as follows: CASSLGQGRYKNIQYF. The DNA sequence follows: TGTGCCAGCAGCTTAGGACAGGGACGCTACAAAAACATTCAGTACTTC.